This T cell receptor (beta chain) was captured in a study of spatial heterogeneity in lung cancer. Study summary: Averaged across combinations, each unique TCR and UMI pairing appeared more than ten times in raw reads, which were uncorrected.

Sample time point: sample taken at primary tumor resection. Frozen PBMC, nontumor lung or tumor provided whole RNA, which was sequenced unsorted. TCRdb re-called the 5' RACE reads with MiXCR, one entry per CDR3 protein. The repertoire consists of over 10,000 distinct CDR3 sequences, with 11% to 15% occurring once and the leading ten covering around 38%. This clonotype came up a few times. From germline, CDR1 is LGHNA and CDR2 YSLEER. This CDR3 is 15 amino acids long. The V segment lost 1 base and the J segment 3 bases; nucleotides outside the gene matches: 5. The rearrangement links TRBV4-3 to TRBJ2-7; 8 bases map to TRBD2. This receptor was obtained from a male donor with early-stage non-small cell lung cancer. The starting material was PBMCs, obtained at surgery. CDR3 sequence reads: CASSQVGTSGYEQYF. The CDR3 DNA sequence: TGCGCCAGCAGCCAAGTCGGCACTAGCGGCTACGAGCAGTACTTC.